The source of this T cell receptor (beta chain) is a study of cytomegalovirus exposure and HLA in healthy donors. Whole-study findings and limits: The study carried out a later analysis of TCR beta sequences. It associated around 17,000 of them with specific HLA alleles at a false discovery rate of 0.05.

This clone showed up just a few times. Its antigen is undetermined. PCR was performed using 60 Vbeta and 13 Jbeta primers. Authors' analysis steps: In a later analysis, the count reached about 82 million unique TCR beta chains, with approximately 10 million shared. Data came from immunoSEQ multiplex PCR; TCRdb stores just in-frame clones and leaves some out. That table furnishes V, J and clone size, whereas the DNA furnished D and trimming. The sample holds approximately 100,000 clones, approximately 81% seen once. Germline assignment: CDR1 MDHEN and CDR2 SYDVKM. V was cut by 6 bases and J by 6 bases, with 16 bases left in between. The CDR3 is 14 amino acids.

Sequenced material: PBMCs. This clonotype originated in a middle-aged man in good health and CMV-seropositive. The J gene is TRBJ2-3, the V gene TRBV28; D not resolved. The chain's CDR3 is CASRSSRPWDTQYF. The CDR3 DNA reads as TGTGCCAGCAGAAGCAGCAGGCCGTGGGATACGCAGTATTTT.